Below are 25 T cell receptor beta chains sequenced from a single sample in a study of T cell repertoires in ileal Crohn's disease. Assay: immunoSEQ multiplex PCR; the TCRdb copy retains only in-frame clones and omits some. The repertoire consists of roughly 62,000 clones, with 85% to 90% occurring once and the leading ten covering approximately 2%. Described time point: neoterminal ileum biopsy at postoperative endoscopy, about 6 months after surgery. The sequencing sample was made of ileal tissue. These receptors came from an adult with Crohn's disease.

V and J are TRBV5-4 and TRBJ1-2; D is ambiguous. The V end was cut by 5 bases, the J end by 6 bases, with 26 bases between. This CDR3 contains 17 residues. Germline-derived CDR1 and CDR2 are SGHNT and YYREEE (reference sequence). In DNA form, the CDR3 reads TGTGCCAGCAGTTCCAGAGCGCGGTCCGGCACCTTGAATGGCTACACCTTC. It encodes CASSSRARSGTLNGYTF.

The chain has TRBV5-1 and TRBJ1-5; D is possibly TRBD1 (5 bases). Trimming took off 0 bases at V and 0 bases at J, with 10 bases between the two ends. The CDR3 covers 16 residues. The germline V gene encodes CDR1 SGHRS and CDR2 YFSETQ. DNA for the CDR3: TGCGCCAGCAGCTTGGGGGCAGGGAATAGCAATCAGCCCCAGCATTTT. Amino acids: CASSLGAGNSNQPQHF.

The rearrangement uses TRBV14 and TRBJ2-5; D is uncertain. The CDR3 has 15 residues. Germline assignment: CDR1 SGHDN and CDR2 FVKESK. V lost 4 bases and J 4 bases, leaving 16 bases between the germline ends. The CDR3 nucleotides read TGTGCCAGCAGCCCCAGCGTCAGACTGGGAGAGACCCAGTACTTC. The encoded protein is CASSPSVRLGETQYF.

This clone was picked up one time. This chain connects TRBV2 to TRBJ1-1, with D possibly matching TRBD1 (5 bases). CDR1 SNHLY and CDR2 FYNNEI come from the germline V gene. Trimming removed 7 bases at V and 3 bases at J, with 12 bases between. This CDR3 contains 13 residues. CDR3 loop: CASTEGVYTEAFF. The CDR3 DNA is TGTGCCAGCACAGAAGGGGTGTACACTGAAGCTTTCTTT. The full variable domain, in which reference TRBV2 and TRBJ1-1 provide the parts outside the CDR3, is EPEVTQTPSHQVTQMGQEVILRCVPISNHLYFYWYRQILGQKVEFLVSFYNNEISEKSEIFDDQFSVERPDGSNFTLKIRSTKLEDSAMYFCASTEGVYTEAFFGQGTRLTVV.

The CDR3: CASSPTGRPYEQYF. The CDR3 region has the DNA TGTGCCAGCTCACCAACGGGTCGGCCCTACGAGCAGTACTTC. The chain carries TRBV18 and TRBJ2-7; no clear D. This CDR3 region has 14 residues. V lost 2 bases, J lost 2 bases, and 10 bases lay in between. Germline V gene data show CDR1 as KGHSH and CDR2 as LQKENI.

The V gene is TRBV11-2, the J gene TRBJ2-7; 9 nucleotides match TRBD1. The germline V gene has CDR1 SGHAT and CDR2 FQNNGV. The ends lost 5 bases at V and 5 bases at J; junction bases unmatched: 4. The CDR3 covers 13 residues. This CDR3 reads CASSPRDRDEQYF. CDR3 coding DNA: TGTGCCAGCAGCCCCCGGGACAGGGACGAGCAGTACTTC.

The chain has TRBV6-1 and TRBJ1-5, with a possible D match to TRBD1 (6 bases). The germline V gene encodes CDR1 MNHNS and CDR2 SASEGT. Trimming shortened V by 3 bases and J by 7 bases, and 13 bases separated the two germline ends. CDR3 length: 14 amino acids. The CDR3 nucleotides are TGTGCCAGCAGTGATCAGGGGCTCAACCAGCCCCAGCATTTT. Its protein product is CASSDQGLNQPQHF.

This chain joins TRBV7-3 and TRBJ2-6; TRBD1 aligns across 7 bases. In germline, CDR1 is SGHTA, CDR2 FQGTGA. The CDR3 extends over 18 amino acids. V gave up 2 bases and J gave up 0 bases; unmatched junction bases: 7. CDR3 sequence reads: CASSLVGTANSGANVLTF. CDR3 sequence (DNA): TGTGCCAGCAGCTTAGTAGGGACAGCAAACTCTGGGGCCAACGTCCTGACTTTC.

This clone turned up a few times. This chain uses TRBV6-1 with TRBJ2-3, with TRBD2 identical over 9 bases. J gave up 13 bases and V 2 bases, and 4 bases lay outside the gene matches. Per germline, CDR1 MNHNS and CDR2 SASEGT. This CDR3 region has 12 residues. CDR3 in DNA: TGTGCCAGCAGTGAACAGGGACTAGCAAAGTATTTT. This sequence encodes CASSEQGLAKYF.

The chain uses TRBV18 and TRBJ2-1; TRBD1 matches 10 bases. Germline CDR1 and CDR2: KGHSH and LQKENI. The CDR3 is 14 amino acids. Losses at the gene ends were 7 bases for V and 7 bases for J; bases not matched to a gene: 7. CDR3 DNA: TGTGCCAGCTGGCGGACAGGGGGGAATAATGAGCAGTTCTTC. It yields the protein CASWRTGGNNEQFF.

V gene TRBV15 combines with J gene TRBJ1-2, with TRBD1 identical over 7 bases. This CDR3 comprises 14 residues. J was trimmed by 0 bases and V by 5 bases; bases with no gene match: 3. Germline V gene data show CDR1 as LNHNV and CDR2 as YYDKDF (reference sequence). CDR3 residues: CATSSTGANYGYTF. CDR3 sequence (DNA): TGTGCCACCAGCTCAACAGGGGCTAACTATGGCTACACCTTC. Variable domain in full (rest from reference TRBV15 and TRBJ1-2): DAMVIQNPRYQVTQFGKPVTLSCSQTLNHNVMYWYQQKSSQAPKLLFHYYDKDFNNEADTPDNFQSRRPNTSFCFLDIRSPGLGDTAMYLCATSSTGANYGYTFGSGTRLTVV.

This clone has just one count. The chain's CDR3 is CASSFYTTNTEAFF. The CDR3 DNA reads TGTGCCAGCAGCTTTTACACCACGAACACTGAAGCTTTCTTT. The V call is TRBV11-1, the J call TRBJ1-1; no clear D. The CDR3 is 14 amino acids. Trimming stripped 3 bases from V and 1 base from J, with 9 bases between. CDR1 SGHAT and CDR2 FQDESV come from the germline V gene (reference sequence).

This chain links TRBV14 with TRBJ2-1; a weak D match, TRBD2 (5 bases). V was trimmed by 2 bases and J by 2 bases, leaving 10 bases between them. Germline assignment: CDR1 SGHDN and CDR2 FVKESK. This CDR3 has 15 amino acids. The CDR3 protein is CASSQRIATYNEQFF. The DNA for the CDR3 is TGTGCCAGCAGCCAAAGGATAGCGACCTACAATGAGCAGTTCTTC.

V gene TRBV5-5 combines with J gene TRBJ2-7, with D perhaps matching TRBD1 (6 bases). CDR1 SGHKS and CDR2 YYEKEE come from the germline V gene (reference sequence). Between the trimmed V and J ends, which lost 2 bases and 5 bases, there was a span of 8 bases. CDR3 length: 12 amino acids. The CDR3 loop reads CASSLQGHEQYV. CDR3 bases: TGTGCCAGCAGCTTACAGGGTCACGAGCAGTACGTC.

This clone has just a few counts. The CDR3 region is CASLSGFSDTQYF. The CDR3 nucleotides read TGTGCCAGCCTTTCGGGGTTTTCAGATACGCAGTATTTT. The chain joins TRBV2 to TRBJ2-3; a weak D match, TRBD2 (5 bases). This CDR3 contains 13 residues. Germline V gene data show CDR1 as SNHLY and CDR2 as FYNNEI. V was pared by 8 bases and J by 4 bases, with 13 bases between.

V is TRBV30 and J is TRBJ2-7, with 9 bases identical to TRBD1. Germline CDR1 reads GTSNPN; CDR2 reads SVGIG (reference sequence). J was trimmed by 6 bases and V by 5 bases; bases with no gene match: 11. The CDR3 has 14 residues. The CDR3: CAWGTGTGIFEQYF. The DNA of the CDR3 is TGTGCCTGGGGAACCGGGACAGGGATTTTCGAGCAGTACTTC.

The chain employs TRBV27 and TRBJ2-7; TRBD2 matches 12 bases. J gave up 4 bases and V 5 bases, and 0 bases lay outside the gene matches. CDR3 size: 13 residues. Germline V gene lookup returns CDR1 MNHEY and CDR2 SMNVEV (reference sequence). The CDR3 protein is CASSTSGRYEQYF. CDR3 DNA sequence: TGTGCCAGCAGTACTAGCGGGAGGTACGAGCAGTACTTC.

The rearrangement joins TRBV5-1 to TRBJ1-4; TRBD1 is a possible D gene (6 bases). The germline CDR1 and CDR2 sequences are SGHRS and YFSETQ. V lost 4 bases, J lost 8 bases, and 12 bases lay in between. There are 13 residues in the CDR3. The DNA for the CDR3 is TGCGCCAGCAGCCCGGGACATTTCGAAAAACTGTTTTTT. It translates to CASSPGHFEKLFF.

The CDR3, as DNA: TGTGCCAGCGCGGGACGCAACACAGATACGCAGTATTTT. Residues: CASAGRNTDTQYF. This chain uses TRBV19 with TRBJ2-3; D is possibly TRBD2 (6 bases). The CDR3 is 13 residues long. The V and J ends lost 9 bases and 2 bases respectively, with 12 bases between them. The germline CDR1 and CDR2 sequences are LNHDA and SQIVND (reference sequence).

J is TRBJ2-3 and V is TRBV30; D is unclear. CDR3 size: 11 residues. Germline lookup yields CDR1 GTSNPN and CDR2 SVGIG (reference sequence). The V end was cut by 0 bases, the J end by 6 bases, with 4 bases between. The CDR3, as DNA: TGTGCCTGGAGTGTCCAGGATACGCAGTATTTT. Translated: CAWSVQDTQYF.

The chain links TRBV2 to TRBJ2-3; no clear D. CDR1 is SNHLY, CDR2 FYNNEI, per germline. Trimming shortened V by 4 bases and J by 2 bases, and 19 bases separated the two germline ends. This CDR3 region has 17 residues. CDR3 in amino acids: CASSASLGPLNTDTQYF. Here the CDR3 DNA reads TGTGCCAGCAGTGCCAGCCTGGGCCCGCTAAACACAGATACGCAGTATTTT. The variable domain in full, completed from reference TRBV2 and TRBJ2-3, reads EPEVTQTPSHQVTQMGQEVILRCVPISNHLYFYWYRQILGQKVEFLVSFYNNEISEKSEIFDDQFSVERPDGSNFTLKIRSTKLEDSAMYFCASSASLGPLNTDTQYFGPGTRLTVL.

V gene TRBV18 combines with J gene TRBJ1-3; no definite D call. CDR1 is KGHSH and CDR2 is LQKENI in the germline V gene. The length of the CDR3 is 14 residues. V was pared by 5 bases and J by 1 base, with 9 bases between. Here the CDR3 reads CASSIGDSGNTIYF. CDR3 nucleotides: TGTGCCAGCTCAATCGGGGATTCTGGAAACACCATATATTTT.

The chain employs TRBV7-2 and TRBJ1-5; D may be TRBD1 (6 bases). This CDR3 comprises 14 residues. Trimming removed 4 bases from V and 5 bases from J, with 12 bases in between. Germline loops: CDR1 SGHTA, CDR2 FQGNSA. CDR3 DNA: TGTGCCAGCAGCTCACCGGGACAATATCAGCCCCAGCATTTT. It yields the protein CASSSPGQYQPQHF.

The chain combines TRBV28 with TRBJ1-1, with no clear D. The V gene's germline CDR1 is MDHEN and CDR2 SYDVKM. The CDR3 is 13 residues long. Trimming cost V 6 bases and J 5 bases, with 13 bases left between them. The CDR3 here is CASSPYLETEAFF. Here the CDR3 DNA reads TGTGCCAGCAGCCCTTATTTGGAGACTGAAGCTTTCTTT.

The count of this clone is one. In DNA form, the CDR3 reads TGTGCTAGTGGTTTAGGGGGTACCGGGGAGCTGTTTTTT. Protein: CASGLGGTGELFF. The chain recombines TRBV12-5 with TRBJ2-2; a weak D match, TRBD1 (6 bases). Germline-derived CDR1 and CDR2 are LGHNT and FRNRAP. The CDR3 spans 13 residues. V was cut by 3 bases and J by 5 bases, with 7 bases left in between.